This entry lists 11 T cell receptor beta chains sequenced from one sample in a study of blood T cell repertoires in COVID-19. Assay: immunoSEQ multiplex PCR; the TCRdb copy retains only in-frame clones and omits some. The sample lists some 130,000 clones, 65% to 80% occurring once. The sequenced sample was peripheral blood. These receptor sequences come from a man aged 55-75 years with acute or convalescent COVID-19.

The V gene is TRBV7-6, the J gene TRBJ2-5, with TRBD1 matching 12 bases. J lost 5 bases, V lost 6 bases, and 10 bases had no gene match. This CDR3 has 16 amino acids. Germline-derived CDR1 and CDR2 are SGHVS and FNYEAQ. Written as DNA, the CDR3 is TGTGCCAGCAGTTCCGGGACAGGGGGCTACTTCGAGACCCAGTACTTC. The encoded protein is CASSSGTGGYFETQYF. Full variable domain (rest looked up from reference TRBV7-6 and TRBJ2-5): GAGVSQSPRYKVTKRGQDVALRCDPISGHVSLYWYRQALGQGPEFLTYFNYEAQQDKSGLPNDRFSAERPEGSISTLTIQRTEQRDSAMYRCASSSGTGGYFETQYFGPGTRLLVL.

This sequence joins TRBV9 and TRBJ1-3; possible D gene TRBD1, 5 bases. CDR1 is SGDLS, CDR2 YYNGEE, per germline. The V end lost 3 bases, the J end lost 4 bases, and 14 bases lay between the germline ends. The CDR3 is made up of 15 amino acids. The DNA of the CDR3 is TGTGCCAGCAGCGAATCGGAAGGGGCAGGAAACACCATATATTTT. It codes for CASSESEGAGNTIYF.

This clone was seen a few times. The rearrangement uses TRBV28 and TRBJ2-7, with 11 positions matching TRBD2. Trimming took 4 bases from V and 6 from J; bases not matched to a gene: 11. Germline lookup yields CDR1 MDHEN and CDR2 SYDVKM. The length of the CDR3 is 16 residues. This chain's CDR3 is CASSSPVLAGGSEQYF. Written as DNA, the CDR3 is TGTGCCAGCAGTTCCCCGGTTCTAGCGGGAGGATCCGAGCAGTACTTC.

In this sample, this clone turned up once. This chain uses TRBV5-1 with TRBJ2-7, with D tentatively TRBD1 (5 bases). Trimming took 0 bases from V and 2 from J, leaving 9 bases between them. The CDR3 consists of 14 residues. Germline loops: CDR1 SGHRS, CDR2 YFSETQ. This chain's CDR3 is CASSLEVTAYEQYF. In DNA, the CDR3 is TGCGCCAGCAGCTTGGAAGTGACAGCCTACGAGCAGTACTTC.

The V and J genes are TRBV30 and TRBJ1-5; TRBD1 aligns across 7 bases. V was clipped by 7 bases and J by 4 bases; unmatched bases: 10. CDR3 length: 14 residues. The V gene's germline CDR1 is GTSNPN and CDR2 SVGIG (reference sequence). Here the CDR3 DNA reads TGTGCCTACAGGGGATTTGGGGCGAATCAGCCCCAGCATTTT. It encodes CAYRGFGANQPQHF.

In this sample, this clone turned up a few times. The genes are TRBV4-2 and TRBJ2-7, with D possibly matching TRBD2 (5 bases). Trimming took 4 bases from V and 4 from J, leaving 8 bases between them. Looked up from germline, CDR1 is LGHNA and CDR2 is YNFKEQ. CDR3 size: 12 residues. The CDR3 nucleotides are TGTGCCAGCAGCCCGGGATCTTACGAGCAGTACTTC. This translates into CASSPGSYEQYF.

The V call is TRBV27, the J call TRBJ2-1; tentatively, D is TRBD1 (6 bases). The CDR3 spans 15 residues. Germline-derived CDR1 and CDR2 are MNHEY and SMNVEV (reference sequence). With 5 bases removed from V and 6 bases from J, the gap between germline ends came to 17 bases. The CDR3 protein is CASSPQWGPTNEQFF. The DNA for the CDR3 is TGTGCCAGCAGTCCCCAGTGGGGGCCTACCAATGAGCAGTTCTTC.

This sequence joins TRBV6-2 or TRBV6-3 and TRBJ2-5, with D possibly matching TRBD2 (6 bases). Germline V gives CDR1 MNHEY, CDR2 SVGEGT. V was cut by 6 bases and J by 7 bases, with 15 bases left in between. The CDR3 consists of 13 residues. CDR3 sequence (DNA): TGTGCCAGCAGCAACCTCGGGGGTGGGACCCAGTACTTC. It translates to CASSNLGGGTQYF.

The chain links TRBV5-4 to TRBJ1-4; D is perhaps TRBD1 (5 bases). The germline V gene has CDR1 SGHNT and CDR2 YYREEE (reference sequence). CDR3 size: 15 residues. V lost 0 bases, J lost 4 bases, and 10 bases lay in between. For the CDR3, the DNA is TGTGCCAGCAGCTTGGATTCCGGGGGTAATGAAAAACTGTTTTTT. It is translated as CASSLDSGGNEKLFF. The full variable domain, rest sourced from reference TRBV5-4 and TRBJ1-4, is ETGVTQSPTHLIKTRGQQVTLRCSSQSGHNTVSWYQQALGQGPQFIFQYYREEENGRGNFPPRFSGLQFPNYSSELNVNALELDDSALYLCASSLDSGGNEKLFFGSGTQLSVL.

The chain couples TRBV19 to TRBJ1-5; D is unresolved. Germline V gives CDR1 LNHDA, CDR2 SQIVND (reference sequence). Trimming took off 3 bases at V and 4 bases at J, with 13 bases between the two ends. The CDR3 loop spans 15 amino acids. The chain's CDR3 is CASSMTADGNQPQHF. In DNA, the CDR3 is TGTGCCAGTAGTATGACCGCCGACGGGAATCAGCCCCAGCATTTT.

This CDR3 is CASSQDSGNQPQHF. CDR3 coding DNA: TGCGCCAGCAGCCAAGATTCAGGCAATCAGCCCCAGCATTTT. V is TRBV4-3 and J is TRBJ1-5; no definite D call. With 0 bases removed from V and 2 bases from J, the gap between germline ends came to 5 bases. Germline CDR1 is LGHNA and CDR2 is YSLEER. The CDR3 spans 14 residues.